The source of this TCR beta chain is a study of shared clonotypes between healthy human individuals. Overall study context: The plates for each donor numbered three CD4 naive, three CD4 memory, two CD8 naive and one CD8 memory. Study findings and constraints: Sampling covered nothing but blood. Tissue TCR repertoires likely differ from those found in blood.

Libraries were prepared by immunoSEQ multiplex PCR; TCRdb keeps only in-frame clonotypes and omits some of them. This repertoire shows around 990,000 clones, roughly 80% found once; its top ten account for approximately 0.9%. The CDR3 length is 17 residues. Deletions cut 4 bases from V and 0 bases from J, with 16 bases between. Germline CDR1 LNHDA, CDR2 SQIVND (reference sequence). Turning to this clone: Its antigen is still unknown.

Recent vaccinations or acute infections were absent in the healthy HIV-negative adult donors. This TCR derives from a man younger than 30 in good health. Some clones in this sample may be carry-over from other donors' samples. The sequenced sample consisted of memory CD4+ T cells from PBMCs. As for subset: CD45RA-negative fraction. The chain carries TRBV19 and TRBJ1-5; D unclear. CDR3 residues: CASSTYGRAYSNQPQHF. The CDR3 DNA reads TGTGCCAGTAGTACCTATGGTAGGGCTTATAGCAATCAGCCCCAGCATTTT.